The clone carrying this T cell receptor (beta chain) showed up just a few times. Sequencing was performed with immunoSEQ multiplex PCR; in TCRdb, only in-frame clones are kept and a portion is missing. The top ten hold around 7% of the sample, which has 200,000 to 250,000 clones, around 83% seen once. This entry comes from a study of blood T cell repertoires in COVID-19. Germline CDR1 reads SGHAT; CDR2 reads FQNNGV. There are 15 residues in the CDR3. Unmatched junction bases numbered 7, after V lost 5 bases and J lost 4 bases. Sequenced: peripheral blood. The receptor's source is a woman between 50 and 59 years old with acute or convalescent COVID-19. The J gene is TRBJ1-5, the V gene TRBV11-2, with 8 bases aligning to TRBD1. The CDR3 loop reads CASSGTTGANQPQHF. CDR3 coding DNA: TGTGCCAGCAGCGGAACGACAGGGGCAAATCAGCCCCAGCATTTT. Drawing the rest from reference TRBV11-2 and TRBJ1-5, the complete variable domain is EAGVAQSPRYKIIEKRQSVAFWCNPISGHATLYWYQQILGQGPKLLIQFQNNGVVDDSQLPKDRFSAERLKGVDSTLKIQPAKLEDSAVYLCASSGTTGANQPQHFGDGTRLSIL.